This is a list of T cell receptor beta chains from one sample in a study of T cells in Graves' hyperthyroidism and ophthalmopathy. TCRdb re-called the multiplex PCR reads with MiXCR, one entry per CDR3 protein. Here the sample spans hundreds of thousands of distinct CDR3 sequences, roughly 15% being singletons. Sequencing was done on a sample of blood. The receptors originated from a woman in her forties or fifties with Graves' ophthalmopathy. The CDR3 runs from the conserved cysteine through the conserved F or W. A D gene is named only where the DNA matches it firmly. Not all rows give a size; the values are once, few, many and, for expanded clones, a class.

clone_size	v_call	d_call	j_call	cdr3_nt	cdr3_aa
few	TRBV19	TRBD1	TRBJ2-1	TGTGCCAGTAGTCGAACAGGGGATGACTCCTACAATGAGCAGTTCTTC	CASSRTGDDSYNEQFF
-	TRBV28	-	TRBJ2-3	TGTGCCACCCTAACAGGGCATTTCACAGATACGCAGTATTTT	CATLTGHFTDTQYF
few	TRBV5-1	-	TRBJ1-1	TGCGCCAGCAGCTTGCACGGGTCGGGCACTGAAGCTTTCTTT	CASSLHGSGTEAFF
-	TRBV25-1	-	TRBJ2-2	TGTGCCAGCATTGATATCACCGGGGAGCTGTTTTTT	CASIDITGELFF
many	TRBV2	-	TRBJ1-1	TGTGCCAGCAGGGGACCAGGAACGAACACTGAAGCTTTCTTT	CASRGPGTNTEAFF
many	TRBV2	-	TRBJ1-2	TGTGCCAGCAGTGAAACCGATAACTATGGCTACACCTTC	CASSETDNYGYTF
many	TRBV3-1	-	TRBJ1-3	TGTGCCAGCAGCCAGGGGTCCGGGGTTACTGGAAACACCATATATTTT	CASSQGSGVTGNTIYF
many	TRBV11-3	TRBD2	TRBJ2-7	TGTGCCAGCAGCCCTAGCGGGAGGTTGTACGAGCAGTACTTC	CASSPSGRLYEQYF
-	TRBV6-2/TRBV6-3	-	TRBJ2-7	TGTGCCAGCAGTTACAGCATAAGCAGGGACCCCCTCGAGCAGTACTTC	CASSYSISRDPLEQYF
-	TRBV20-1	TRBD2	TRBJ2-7	TGCAGTGCTAGATACAGCGGGACCACCTACGAGCAGTACTTC	CSARYSGTTYEQYF
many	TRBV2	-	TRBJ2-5	TGTGCCAGCAGCCGCATTTGGGGCAGGAGAGAGACCCAGTACTTC	CASSRIWGRRETQYF
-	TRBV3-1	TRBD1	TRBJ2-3	TGTGCCAGCAGCCCCCTGGTACAGGGGCGCACAGATACGCAGTATTTT	CASSPLVQGRTDTQYF
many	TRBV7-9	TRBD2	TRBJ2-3	TGTGCCAGCAGCCGACCGACTAGCGGGAGCACAGATACGCAGTATTTT	CASSRPTSGSTDTQYF
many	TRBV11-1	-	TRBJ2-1	TGTGCCAGCAGCTCACCACTCCCCAGGGATGAGCAGTTCTTC	CASSSPLPRDEQFF
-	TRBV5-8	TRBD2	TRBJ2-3	TGTGCCAGCAGCTTGTTGGGACTAGCGGACCCGAGCACAGATACGCAGTATTTT	CASSLLGLADPSTDTQYF
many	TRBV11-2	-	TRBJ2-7	TGTGCCAGCAGCACCACAGGGACCTACGAGCAGTACTTC	CASSTTGTYEQYF
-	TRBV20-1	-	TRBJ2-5	TGCAGTGCTAGGAGCAGGGTTTTCGAGACCCAGTACTTC	CSARSRVFETQYF
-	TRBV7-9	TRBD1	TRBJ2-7	TGTGCCAGCAGCTTCGGGTCAGGGGGAAACTACGAGCAGTACTTC	CASSFGSGGNYEQYF
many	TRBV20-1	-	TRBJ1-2	TGCAGTGCTAGAGATGTTTCCGAGATTCTTAACTATGGCTACACCTTC	CSARDVSEILNYGYTF
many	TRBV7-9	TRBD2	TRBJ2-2	TGTGCCAGCACCGAAGGGACTAAGCTTGTTTCCGGGGAGCTGTTTTTT	CASTEGTKLVSGELFF